The 2 T cell receptor beta chains given below trace back to one sample, sequenced in a study of shared clonotypes between healthy human individuals. CD8 cells classed as naive were CD45RO-negative and positively selected for CCR7, excluding terminally differentiated effector memory CD45RA+ cells. Sequencing used immunoSEQ multiplex PCR; TCRdb keeps in-frame clones, though not all of them. Seen here are 800,000 to 950,000 clones, around 96% observed once, and the top ten hold around 0.21%. Sequencing was performed on naive CD8+ T cells sorted from blood. These receptors originate from a man younger than 45 in good health.

The chain recombines TRBV29-1 with TRBJ2-5; the D gene is possibly TRBD2 (6 bases). Germline CDR1 and CDR2: SQVTM and ANQGSEA. This CDR3 spans 14 amino acids. V was pared by 0 bases and J by 1 base, with 9 bases between. Written as DNA, the CDR3 is TGCAGCGTTGAAGAGCGGGGAGCCCAAGAGACCCAGTACTTC. It translates to CSVEERGAQETQYF.

The chain combines TRBV10-1 with TRBJ2-7, with D hard to call. V lost 0 bases and J 5 bases, leaving 11 bases between the germline ends. This CDR3 comprises 14 residues. Germline values: CDR1 WNHNN, CDR2 SYGVQD (reference sequence). The CDR3 loop reads CASSESRLDDEQYF. The CDR3 DNA reads TGCGCCAGCAGTGAGTCGAGGTTGGACGACGAGCAGTACTTC.